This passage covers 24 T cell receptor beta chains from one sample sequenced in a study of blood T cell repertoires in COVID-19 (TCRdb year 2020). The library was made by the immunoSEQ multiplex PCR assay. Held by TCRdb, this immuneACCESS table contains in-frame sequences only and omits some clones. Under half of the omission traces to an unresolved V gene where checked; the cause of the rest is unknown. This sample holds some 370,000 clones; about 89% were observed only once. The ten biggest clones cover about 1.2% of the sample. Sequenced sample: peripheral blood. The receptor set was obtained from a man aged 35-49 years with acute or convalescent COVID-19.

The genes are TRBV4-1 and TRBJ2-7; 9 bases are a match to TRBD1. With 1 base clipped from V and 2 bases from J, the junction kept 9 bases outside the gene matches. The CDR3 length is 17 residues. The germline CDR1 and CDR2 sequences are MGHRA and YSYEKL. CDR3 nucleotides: TGCGCCAGCAGCCAAGGGGCCCGGGACAGGGCACCCTACGAGCAGTACTTC. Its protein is CASSQGARDRAPYEQYF.

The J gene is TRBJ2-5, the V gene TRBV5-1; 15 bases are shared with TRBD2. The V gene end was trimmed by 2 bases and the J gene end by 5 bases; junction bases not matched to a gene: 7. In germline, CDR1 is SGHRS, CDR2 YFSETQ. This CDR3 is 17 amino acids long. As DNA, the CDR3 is TGCGCCAGCAGCTTTCGGGGGACTAGCGGGAGGATCGAGACCCAGTACTTC. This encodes CASSFRGTSGRIETQYF.

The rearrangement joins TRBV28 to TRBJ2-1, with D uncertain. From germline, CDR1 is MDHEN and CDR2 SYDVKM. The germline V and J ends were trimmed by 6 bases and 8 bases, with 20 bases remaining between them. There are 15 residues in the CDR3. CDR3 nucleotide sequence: TGTGCCAGCAGCCCCTATTCCGGTTTTGTCTATGAGCAGTTCTTC. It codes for CASSPYSGFVYEQFF.

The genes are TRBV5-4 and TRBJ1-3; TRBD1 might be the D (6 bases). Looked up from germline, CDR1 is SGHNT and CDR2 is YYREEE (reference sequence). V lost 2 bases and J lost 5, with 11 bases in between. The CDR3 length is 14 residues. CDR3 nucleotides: TGTGCCAGCAGCTTACAGGGAGTTCGAAACACCATATATTTT. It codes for CASSLQGVRNTIYF.

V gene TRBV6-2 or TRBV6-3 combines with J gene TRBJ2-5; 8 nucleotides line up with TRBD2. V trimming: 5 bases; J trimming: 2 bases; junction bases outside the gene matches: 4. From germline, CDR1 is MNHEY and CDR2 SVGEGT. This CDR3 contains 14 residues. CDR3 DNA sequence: TGTGCCAGCAGTGATAGCGGGGCACAAGAGACCCAGTACTTC. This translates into CASSDSGAQETQYF.

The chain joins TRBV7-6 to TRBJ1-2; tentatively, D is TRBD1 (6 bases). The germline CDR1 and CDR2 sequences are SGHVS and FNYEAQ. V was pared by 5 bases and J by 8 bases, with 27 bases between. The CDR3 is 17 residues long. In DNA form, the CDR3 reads TGTGCCAGCAGCCCAGCGGACAGCCTACCCGGTAGTAGGGGCTACACCTTC. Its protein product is CASSPADSLPGSRGYTF. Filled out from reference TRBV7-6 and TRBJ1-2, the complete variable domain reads GAGVSQSPRYKVTKRGQDVALRCDPISGHVSLYWYRQALGQGPEFLTYFNYEAQQDKSGLPNDRFSAERPEGSISTLTIQRTEQRDSAMYRCASSPADSLPGSRGYTFGSGTRLTVV.

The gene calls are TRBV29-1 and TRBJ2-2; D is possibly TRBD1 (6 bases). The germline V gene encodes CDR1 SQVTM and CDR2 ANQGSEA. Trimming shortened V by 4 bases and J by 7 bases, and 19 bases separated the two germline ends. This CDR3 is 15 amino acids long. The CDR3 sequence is CSVARPWGPDGELFF. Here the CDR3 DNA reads TGCAGCGTTGCTAGACCGTGGGGGCCGGACGGGGAGCTGTTTTTT.

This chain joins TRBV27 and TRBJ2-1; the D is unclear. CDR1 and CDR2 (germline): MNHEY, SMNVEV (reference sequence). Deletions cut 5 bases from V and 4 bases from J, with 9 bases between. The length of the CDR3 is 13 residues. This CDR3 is CASSTSRYNEQFF. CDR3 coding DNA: TGTGCCAGCAGTACCTCCCGGTACAATGAGCAGTTCTTC.

The CDR3 nucleotides read TGTGCCACCAGTGTCGGCAATCAGCCCCAGCATTTT. Its translation is CATSVGNQPQHF. This chain joins TRBV24-1 and TRBJ1-5; no clear D. The V gene lost 5 bases and the J gene lost 2 bases, with 3 bases spanning the gap. The CDR3 runs 12 residues. Looked up from germline, CDR1 is KGHDR and CDR2 is SFDVKD.

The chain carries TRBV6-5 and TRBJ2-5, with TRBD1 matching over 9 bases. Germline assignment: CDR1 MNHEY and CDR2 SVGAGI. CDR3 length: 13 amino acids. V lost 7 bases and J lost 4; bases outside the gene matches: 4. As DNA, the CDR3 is TGTGCCAGCACTAGACAGGGGGGAGAGACCCAGTACTTC. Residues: CASTRQGGETQYF.

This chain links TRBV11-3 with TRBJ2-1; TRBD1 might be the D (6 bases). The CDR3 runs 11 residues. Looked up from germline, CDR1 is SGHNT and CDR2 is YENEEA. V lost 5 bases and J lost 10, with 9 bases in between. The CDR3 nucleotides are TGTGCCAGCAGCATTACAGGGGAGCAGTTCTTC. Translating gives CASSITGEQFF.

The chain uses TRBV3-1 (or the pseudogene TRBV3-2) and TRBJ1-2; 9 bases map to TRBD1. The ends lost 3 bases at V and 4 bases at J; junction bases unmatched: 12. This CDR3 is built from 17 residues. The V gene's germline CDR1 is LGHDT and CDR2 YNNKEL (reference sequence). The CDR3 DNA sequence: TGTGCCAGCAGCCAGGCCGGGGGAACAGGGGGCCTCTATGGCTACACCTTC. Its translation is CASSQAGGTGGLYGYTF.

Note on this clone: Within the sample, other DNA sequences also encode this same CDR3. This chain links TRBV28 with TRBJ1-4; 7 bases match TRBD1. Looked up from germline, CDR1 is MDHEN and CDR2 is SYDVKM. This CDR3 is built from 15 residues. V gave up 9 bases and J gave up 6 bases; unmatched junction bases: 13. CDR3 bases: TGTGCCAGTAGGCTCCCCGGGGACAGTGATGAAAAACTGTTTTTT. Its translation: CASRLPGDSDEKLFF.

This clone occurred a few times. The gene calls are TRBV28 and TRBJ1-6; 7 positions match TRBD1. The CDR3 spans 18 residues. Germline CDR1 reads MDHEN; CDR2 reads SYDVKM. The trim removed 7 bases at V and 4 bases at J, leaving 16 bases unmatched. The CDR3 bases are TGTGCCAGCACCACAGGAGGAGGGGGCTCGGGGTATAATTCACCCCTCCACTTT. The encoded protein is CASTTGGGGSGYNSPLHF.

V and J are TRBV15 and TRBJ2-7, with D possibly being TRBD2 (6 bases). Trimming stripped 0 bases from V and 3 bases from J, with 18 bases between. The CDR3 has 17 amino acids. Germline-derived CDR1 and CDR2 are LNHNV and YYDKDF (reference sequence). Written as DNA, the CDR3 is TGTGCCACCAGCAGAGATCGGGGGAAAGGGTTGGGCTACGAGCAGTACTTC. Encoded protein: CATSRDRGKGLGYEQYF. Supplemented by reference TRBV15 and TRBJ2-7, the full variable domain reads DAMVIQNPRYQVTQFGKPVTLSCSQTLNHNVMYWYQQKSSQAPKLLFHYYDKDFNNEADTPDNFQSRRPNTSFCFLDIRSPGLGDTAMYLCATSRDRGKGLGYEQYFGPGTRLTVT.

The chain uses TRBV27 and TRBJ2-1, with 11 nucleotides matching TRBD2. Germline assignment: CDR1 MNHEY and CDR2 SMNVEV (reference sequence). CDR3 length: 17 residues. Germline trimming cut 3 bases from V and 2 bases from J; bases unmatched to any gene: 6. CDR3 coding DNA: TGTGCCAGCAGTTTTCGGGTAGCGGGGGGGGCCTACAATGAGCAGTTCTTC. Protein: CASSFRVAGGAYNEQFF.

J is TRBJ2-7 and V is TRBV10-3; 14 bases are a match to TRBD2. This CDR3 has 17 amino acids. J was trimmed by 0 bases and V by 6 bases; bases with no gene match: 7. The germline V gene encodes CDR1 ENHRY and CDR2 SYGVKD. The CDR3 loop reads CAIRPGLAGGTSYEQYF. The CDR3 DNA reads TGTGCCATCAGGCCCGGACTAGCGGGAGGCACCTCCTACGAGCAGTACTTC.

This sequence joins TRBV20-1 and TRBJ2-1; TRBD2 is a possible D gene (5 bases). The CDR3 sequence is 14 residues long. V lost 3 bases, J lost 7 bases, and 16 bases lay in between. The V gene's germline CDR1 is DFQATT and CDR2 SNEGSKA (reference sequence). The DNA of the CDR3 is TGCAGTGCTAGTATGGGGAGATGGACGAATGAGCAGTTCTTC. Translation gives CSASMGRWTNEQFF.

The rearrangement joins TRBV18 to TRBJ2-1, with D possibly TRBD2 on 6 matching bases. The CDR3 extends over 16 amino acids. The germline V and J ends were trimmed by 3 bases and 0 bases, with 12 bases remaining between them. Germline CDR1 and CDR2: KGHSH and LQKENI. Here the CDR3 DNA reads TGTGCCAGCTCACCGCCTAGCGTTAGCTCCTACAATGAGCAGTTCTTC. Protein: CASSPPSVSSYNEQFF.

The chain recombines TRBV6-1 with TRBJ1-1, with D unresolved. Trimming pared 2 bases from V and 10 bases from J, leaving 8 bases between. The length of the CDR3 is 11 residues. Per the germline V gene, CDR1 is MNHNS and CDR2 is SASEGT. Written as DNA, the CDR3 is TGTGCCAGCAGTGAACCGCGTCGAGCTTTCTTT. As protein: CASSEPRRAFF.

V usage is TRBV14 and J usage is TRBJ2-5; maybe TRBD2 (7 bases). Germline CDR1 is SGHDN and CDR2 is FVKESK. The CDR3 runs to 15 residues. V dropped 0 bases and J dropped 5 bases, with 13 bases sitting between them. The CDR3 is CASSQEGGVLETQYF. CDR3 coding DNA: TGTGCCAGCAGCCAAGAAGGGGGGGTTTTGGAGACCCAGTACTTC.

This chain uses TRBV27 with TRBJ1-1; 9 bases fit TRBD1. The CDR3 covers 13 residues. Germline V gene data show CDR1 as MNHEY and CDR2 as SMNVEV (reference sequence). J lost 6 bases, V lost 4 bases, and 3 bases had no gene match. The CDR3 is CASSWDRESEAFF. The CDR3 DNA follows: TGTGCCAGCAGTTGGGACAGGGAATCTGAAGCTTTCTTT.

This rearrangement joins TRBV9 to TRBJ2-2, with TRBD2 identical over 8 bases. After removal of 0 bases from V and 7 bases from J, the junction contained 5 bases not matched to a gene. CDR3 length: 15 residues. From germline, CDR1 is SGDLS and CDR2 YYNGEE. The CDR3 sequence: CASSVGTSRGGELFF. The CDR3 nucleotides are TGTGCCAGCAGCGTAGGGACTAGCCGAGGCGGGGAGCTGTTTTTT.

The CDR3 here is CASSQPGQGSWYGYTF. For the CDR3, the DNA is TGCGCCAGCAGCCAACCAGGACAGGGAAGTTGGTATGGCTACACCTTC. The chain has TRBV4-1 and TRBJ1-2, with 8 bases matching TRBD1. V dropped 2 bases and J dropped 5; count of bases not matched to a gene: 10. CDR3 length: 16 residues. Germline CDR1 MGHRA, CDR2 YSYEKL.